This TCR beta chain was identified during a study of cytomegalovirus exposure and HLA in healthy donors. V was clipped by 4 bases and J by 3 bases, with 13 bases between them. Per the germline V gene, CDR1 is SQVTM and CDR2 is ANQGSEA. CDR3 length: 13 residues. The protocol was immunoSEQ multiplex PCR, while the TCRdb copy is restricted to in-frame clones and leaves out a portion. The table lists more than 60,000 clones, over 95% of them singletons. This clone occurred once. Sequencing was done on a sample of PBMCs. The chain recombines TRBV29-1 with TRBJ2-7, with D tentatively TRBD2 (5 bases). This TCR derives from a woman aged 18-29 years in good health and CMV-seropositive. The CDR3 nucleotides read TGCAGCGTTGCCGATCGGGATCGCTACGAGCAGTACTTC. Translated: CSVADRDRYEQYF.